This T cell receptor (beta chain) was found in a study of response to subunit inactivated influenza vaccine. This clonotype was found many times. The antigen is undetermined. Points from the study as a whole: The study's authors posited that every seasonal influenza vaccination enlists few new T cells.

TCRdb processed the RT-PCR reads anew with MiXCR; each CDR3 protein has one entry. The data show about 190,000 distinct CDR3 sequences, about an eighth seen once. The CDR3 runs 14 residues. CDR1 and CDR2 (germline): SQVTM, ANQGSEA. V was cut by 6 bases and J by 2 bases, with 13 bases left in between. The V gene is TRBV29-1, the J gene TRBJ2-2; a weak D match, TRBD2 (5 bases). Source: CD8+ T cells sorted from PBMCs, taken 4 to 6 days after vaccination. The TCR comes from a man between 45 and 60 years old who received an inactivated influenza vaccine. The CDR3 DNA is TGCAGCGTAGCGGACTCCTCCAACACCGGGGAGCTGTTTTTT. Its protein product is CSVADSSNTGELFF.